This T cell receptor (beta chain) came from a study of radiotherapy plus CTLA-4 blockade in lung cancer. Across the study: Objective responses were documented in around 20% of patients, with disease control in about 29%.

Lung cancer patients with chemo-refractory metastatic non-small-cell disease were given focal radiation plus CTLA-4 blockade with ipilimumab. Clones were sequenced by immunoSEQ multiplex PCR, and TCRdb holds only the in-frame ones, with some missing. The sample yields about 31,000 clones, around 70% seen once. CDR3 size: 15 residues. Germline V gene lookup returns CDR1 MNHNS and CDR2 SASEGT. Trimming cost V 3 bases and J 1 base, with 11 bases left between them. Turning to this clone: Its antigen is unidentified.

Findings and caveats of the study: Researchers report tumor-derived TCR clones expanding in blood after radiotherapy plus ipilimumab. Reported findings show early blood T cell clone dynamics, with interferon-beta, best predicted response.

This TCR derives from a human donor with non-small cell lung cancer whose response to radiotherapy plus ipilimumab could not be evaluated. V is TRBV6-1 and J is TRBJ2-3; D uncertain. The source was peripheral blood, collected from a patient treated with radiotherapy plus ipilimumab. The CDR3 here is CASSDGRWGTDTQYF. The CDR3 DNA sequence: TGTGCCAGCAGTGATGGCAGGTGGGGCACAGATACGCAGTATTTT.